This T cell receptor beta chain came from a study of cytomegalovirus exposure and HLA in healthy donors. Study-level points and caveats: When analyzed later, the rates of TCR association showed variation by HLA locus, with DRB1 the most and HLA-C the fewest. Trimming of TCR beta V- and J-genes showed a link, identified in a later analysis, to a missense DCLRE1C variant.

With respect to this clone: The antigen is undetermined.

This CDR3 comprises 17 residues. Losses at the gene ends were 4 bases for V and 6 bases for J; bases not matched to a gene: 16. Germline V CDR1 and CDR2: SGDLS, YYNGEE. The PCR contained 60 Vbeta and 13 Jbeta primers. Profiling relied on immunoSEQ multiplex PCR, and the TCRdb table lists in-frame clones only, not all of them. The sample includes roughly 100,000 clones, 70% to 80% of them seen just once. The chain joins TRBV9 to TRBJ2-1, with TRBD2 identical over 7 bases. The specimen was PBMCs. The TCR originated in a man between 35 and 55 years old in good health and CMV-seronegative. CDR3 sequence: CASSFLGSSGGFNEQFF. For the CDR3, the DNA is TGTGCCAGCAGCTTCCTCGGGAGCTCCGGGGGGTTCAATGAGCAGTTCTTC. The whole variable domain, remainder taken from reference TRBV9 and TRBJ2-1, is DSGVTQTPKHLITATGQRVTLRCSPRSGDLSVYWYQQSLDQGLQFLIQYYNGEERAKGNILERFSAQQFPDLHSELNLSSLELGDSALYFCASSFLGSSGGFNEQFFGPGTRLTVL.